This is a list of T cell receptor beta chains from one sample in a study of beta chain features in type 1 diabetes. TCRdb's copy holds only in-frame clones and misses some; the assay was immunoSEQ multiplex PCR. The sample holds about 450,000 clones, 11% seen once. Sample: naive CD4+ T cells from blood. The source is a woman in her late teens or twenties in good health. Each CDR3 is given with its conserved first and last residue. Each record gives: V gene, CDR3 protein.

TRBV20-1,CSAQTGQPQHF
TRBV15,CATSRGQGVNYGYTF
TRBV7-9,CASSQRQQNEQFF
TRBV7-9,CASSGAPATDTQYF
TRBV7-9,CAAEDRGETQYF
TRBV5-1,CASSYMPSPQETQYF
TRBV2,CASSPQVSTDTQYF
TRBV18,CASSLGQASYNEQFF
TRBV29-1,CSVDQNKETQYF
TRBV5-1,CASSLSYKETQYF
TRBV13,CASSLMTSGSRETQYF
TRBV19,CASMGQGASTEAFF
TRBV2,CASSPRQSSYEQYF
TRBV23-1,CASSQSEGGAVNGYTF
TRBV11-2,CASSNRDSTDTQYF
TRBV19,CASSSLAGAAETQYF
TRBV5-1,CASWDNSGANVLTF
TRBV2,CASSADRPGANVLTF
TRBV25-1,CASSRAGRFGNEQFF
TRBV29-1,CSVGDWSSGNTIYF
TRBV5-4,CASSRTGSSTDTQYF
TRBV6-1,CVTGTLNEQFF
TRBV10-2,CASVSGGGYEQYF
TRBV5-1,CASSLVAGPSTDTQYF
TRBV7-2,CASSLYSDSSYNEQFF
TRBV13,CASSLQAGATYEQYF
TRBV27,CASSLGHAINSPLHF
TRBV7-3,CASSGSAAPETQYF
TRBV4-2,CASSQEQGADTQYF
TRBV20-1,CSARRNEQFF
TRBV7-2,CASNYPQRNTEAFF